This section outlines one TCR beta chain sequence together with its context. Its antigen remains unknown. This sample was taken from a study of shared clonotypes between healthy human individuals. Assay: immunoSEQ multiplex PCR; the TCRdb copy retains only in-frame clones and omits some. The sample has millions of clones, over 85% seen once. Study observations and caveats: Blood was the sole source, and tissue repertoires probably differ.

V lost 1 base and J lost 9, with 10 bases in between. CDR3 length: 13 amino acids. Germline CDR1 and CDR2: SEHNR and FQNEAQ (reference sequence). The sequence derives from a man younger than 35 in good health. Some clones in this sample may be carry-over from other donors' samples. V usage is TRBV7-9 and J usage is TRBJ1-5; tentatively, D is TRBD1 (5 bases). Source material: naive CD4+ T cells from PBMCs. The sample's subset: CD45RA+ positively selected. CDR3 residues: CASSLVGQGPQHF. The CDR3 nucleotides are TGTGCCAGCAGCTTAGTAGGGCAGGGGCCCCAGCATTTT.